This T cell receptor (beta chain) is drawn from a study of T cells in tuberculosis. Study-level background: T cells were selected with CD1B tetramers loaded with glucose monomycolate.

Latent tuberculosis screening used tuberculin skin test and IGRA at entry. Germline CDR1 MNHEY, CDR2 SVGAGI. The CDR3 consists of 13 residues. V lost 0 bases to trimming and J lost 8 bases, with 10 bases between them. This table comes from immunoSEQ multiplex PCR, and its TCRdb copy is limited to in-frame clones, with some not included. The sample has about 32,000 clones, approximately 94% seen once. This sequence joins TRBV6-5 and TRBJ1-2; no reliable D call. Sequences were obtained from PBMCs. The TCR sequence derives from a donor aged 10 to 29 with latent tuberculosis or without tuberculosis infection. CDR3 protein: CASSYSRGKGYTF. In DNA form, the CDR3 reads TGTGCCAGCAGTTACTCGAGAGGGAAAGGCTACACCTTC.